This T cell receptor beta chain was obtained from a study of T cell responses to AZD1222 COVID-19 vaccine. Trimming stripped 5 bases from V and 6 bases from J, with 13 bases between. CDR1 is MNHEY, CDR2 SVGAGI, per germline. This CDR3 has 14 residues. Assay used: immunoSEQ multiplex PCR; TCRdb lists only in-frame clones, some missing. The data show more than 70,000 clones, with about 85% seen just once and around 13% held by the top ten. This clone came up once. The sample carries other DNA sequences with the same CDR3. The TCR originated in an adult in good health. This rearrangement joins TRBV6-5 to TRBJ2-2, with a possible D match to TRBD2 (6 bases). The starting material was peripheral blood, obtained on day 0 of AZD1222 vaccination. Written as DNA, the CDR3 is TGTGCCAGCAGTCTCCCGGGGGTTGCCGGGGAGCTGTTTTTT. Translating gives CASSLPGVAGELFF.